This T cell receptor beta chain emerged from a study of regulatory T cells in long-lasting Graves disease. Study overall: Newly diagnosed Graves' patients had under 3 months of antithyroid drugs.

Points on this clonotype: Its antigen is not known. The germline gene is not matched at one end of the junction; a read error may be the cause.

Stated time point: newly diagnosed GD, antithyroid drugs for less than 3 months. PBMCs were the source of the RNA used for TCR sequencing. HTBI primers from iRepertoire and Arm-PCR of CDR3 regions yielded the TCR beta libraries. TCRdb re-derived calls from the multiplex PCR reads in MiXCR, one entry per CDR3 protein. The sample records around 320,000 distinct CDR3 sequences, 16% being singletons. Study-wide findings and caveats: New patients shared fewer public clonotypes (roughly 990) than persistent patients did (roughly 2,700). Newly diagnosed disease favored TRBV20-1 and TRBJ2-1 over persistent disease.

Looked up from germline, CDR1 is SNHLY and CDR2 is FYNNEI. This CDR3 has 13 amino acids. These data also formed part of another study, on T cells in Graves' hyperthyroidism and ophthalmopathy. This second report adds: Before onset, ophthalmopathy was predicted by the model a median around 6 months earlier.

This receptor was obtained from a man aged 35 to 55 with Graves disease. This chain joins TRBV2 and TRBJ1-3, with 9 positions matching TRBD1. Material: peripheral blood mononuclear cells (PBMCs), obtained at new diagnosis, from a patient treated with antithyroid drugs. This CDR3 is CASAGQGGNTVYF. CDR3 DNA sequence: TGTGCCAGCGCGGGACAGGGAGGAAACACCGTATATTTT.